The clone carrying this TCR beta chain was seen only once. Its antigen remains unidentified. This sample was taken from a study of T cell responses to AZD1222 COVID-19 vaccine. Background on the study: Second doses at about 4 or about 12 weeks were pooled.

Only in-frame clones appear in the TCRdb table, and some are missing; sequencing was by immunoSEQ multiplex PCR. The data contain approximately 150,000 clones, 93% of them singletons. Whole-study findings and limits: There were repertoire samples only from the period after the peak T cell response. White British donors predominated, females outnumbered males, and clonal diversity was possibly underestimated.

CDR3 length: 15 amino acids. V lost 0 bases and J lost 5, with 10 bases in between. Germline loops: CDR1 SEHNR, CDR2 FQNEAQ (reference sequence). V usage is TRBV7-9 and J usage is TRBJ1-4, with a possible D match to TRBD1 (5 bases). Sequenced here: peripheral blood, sampled on day 0 of AZD1222 vaccination. The receptor was isolated from an adult in good health. CDR3 protein: CASSLAQDKNEKLFF. The CDR3 DNA reads as TGTGCCAGCAGCTTAGCCCAGGACAAGAATGAAAAACTGTTTTTT.